This is a list of T cell receptor beta chains from one sample in a study of T cell clonotyping in hematopoietic cell transplantation. Only in-frame clones appear in the TCRdb table, and some are missing; sequencing was by immunoSEQ multiplex PCR. The sample lists about 5,900 clones; more than 75% were seen once. The sample in question was peripheral blood mononuclear cells, obtained before stem cell transplant. Every receptor here comes from a woman in her forties or fifties with acute myeloid leukemia. Some clones in this sample may be carry-over from other donors' samples. Both conserved end residues are part of each CDR3. D genes are given only for firm matches. Expanded clones are given a class, and other clones once, few, many or no size at all.

J,D,size,V,CDR3,DNA
TRBJ2-7,.,.,TRBV2,CASSYTEDEQYF,TGTGCCAGCAGTTATACAGAGGACGAGCAGTACTTC
TRBJ2-1,TRBD2,few,TRBV5-4,CASSFSGGNNEQFF,TGTGCCAGCAGCTTTAGCGGGGGCAACAATGAGCAGTTCTTC
TRBJ1-2,.,once,TRBV7-2,CASSYTSGYGYTF,TGTGCCAGCAGCTACACATCGGGCTATGGCTACACCTTC
TRBJ1-1,.,.,TRBV5-1,CASSLATANTEAFF,TGCGCCAGCAGCTTGGCCACGGCGAACACTGAAGCTTTCTTT
TRBJ1-2,.,.,TRBV6-6,CASSFGGNGYTF,TGTGCCAGCAGTTTTGGAGGGAATGGCTACACCTTC
TRBJ2-1,.,.,TRBV11-2,CASSLSEVEQFF,TGTGCCAGCAGCCTTAGTGAGGTTGAGCAGTTCTTC
TRBJ2-1,.,.,TRBV6-8,CASSQRRGYNEQFF,TGTGCCAGCAGCCAGCGGAGGGGTTACAATGAGCAGTTCTTC
TRBJ2-7,.,.,TRBV10-1,CASSESGYEQYF,TGCGCCAGCAGTGAGTCCGGCTACGAGCAGTACTTC
TRBJ1-2,.,.,TRBV5-5,CASSLGHSGYTF,TGTGCCAGCAGCTTGGGGCACTCTGGCTACACCTTC
TRBJ2-1,TRBD2,.,TRBV5-1,CASSLTSVQRGYNEQFF,TGCGCCAGCAGCTTGACTAGTGTCCAGCGGGGTTACAATGAGCAGTTCTTC
TRBJ2-5,.,.,TRBV5-1,CASSAGLGETQYF,TGCGCCAGCAGCGCTGGTTTAGGGGAGACCCAGTACTTC
TRBJ2-7,.,once,TRBV7-9,CASSLTGVLEQYF,TGTGCCAGCAGCTTGACGGGAGTTCTCGAGCAGTACTTC
TRBJ1-1,.,.,TRBV10-3,CAISGVGDSTEAFF,TGTGCCATCAGTGGGGTTGGGGATAGCACTGAAGCTTTCTTT
TRBJ2-3,.,.,TRBV28,CASSFNGNTDTQYF,TGTGCCAGCAGTTTTAACGGGAACACAGATACGCAGTATTTT
TRBJ1-5,.,.,TRBV28,CASRGVGDLNQPQHF,TGTGCCAGCAGAGGGGTGGGGGACCTCAATCAGCCCCAGCATTTT
TRBJ1-1,.,.,TRBV2,CASSVQRTEAFF,TGTGCCAGCAGTGTGCAAAGAACTGAAGCTTTCTTT
TRBJ2-2,TRBD1,.,TRBV7-3,CASSPGTGTGELFF,TGTGCCAGCAGCCCCGGGACAGGCACCGGGGAGCTGTTTTTT
TRBJ1-3,.,.,TRBV30,CAWKGLGNTIYF,TGTGCCTGGAAAGGGCTCGGAAACACCATATATTTT
TRBJ2-7,.,.,TRBV5-1,CASSPTGGPDYEQYF,TGCGCCAGCAGCCCAACGGGGGGCCCGGACTACGAGCAGTACTTC
TRBJ2-5,.,few,TRBV15,CATSEQGRETQYF,TGTGCCACCAGCGAGCAGGGCAGGGAGACCCAGTACTTC
TRBJ2-1,TRBD1,once,TRBV6-4,CASSPGQANNEQFF,TGTGCCAGCAGTCCGGGACAGGCAAATAATGAGCAGTTCTTC
TRBJ1-1,.,.,TRBV2,CASKVRGYDTEAFF,TGTGCCAGCAAGGTTAGAGGGTACGACACTGAAGCTTTCTTT
TRBJ1-4,.,medium-sized,TRBV2,CASSGAADNEKLFF,TGTGCCAGCAGTGGGGCTGCTGACAATGAAAAACTGTTTTTT
TRBJ2-5,.,.,TRBV5-1,CASSLVNTDSQETQYF,TGCGCCAGCAGCTTGGTTAATACCGACAGTCAAGAGACCCAGTACTTC
TRBJ1-1,TRBD1,.,TRBV19,CASSLGQHTEAFF,TGTGCCAGTAGCCTGGGACAGCACACTGAAGCTTTCTTT
TRBJ1-1,TRBD1,once,TRBV27,CASGTGGFYNTEAFF,TGTGCCAGCGGGACAGGGGGTTTTTATAACACTGAAGCTTTCTTT
TRBJ1-5,TRBD1,.,TRBV6-5,CASSSGGGQPQHF,TGTGCCAGCAGTTCAGGGGGGGGTCAGCCCCAGCATTTT
TRBJ2-5,.,.,TRBV10-3,CAISEGHPGETQYF,TGTGCCATCAGTGAGGGCCACCCGGGGGAGACCCAGTACTTC
TRBJ2-4,.,few,TRBV27,CASSPARDIQYF,TGTGCCAGCAGCCCCGCACGGGACATTCAGTACTTC
TRBJ1-1,TRBD1,.,TRBV29-1,CSGVPPGQGFSEAFF,TGCAGCGGTGTACCTCCGGGACAGGGTTTCTCTGAAGCTTTCTTT
TRBJ2-2,.,.,TRBV6-5,CASRPPRGSGELFF,TGTGCCAGCAGGCCCCCCAGGGGTAGCGGGGAGCTGTTTTTT
TRBJ1-2,.,.,TRBV6-1,CASSEAFQGYYGYTF,TGTGCCAGCAGTGAAGCGTTTCAGGGGTACTATGGCTACACCTTC
TRBJ1-1,.,few,TRBV7-8,CASSSQPQGLETEAFF,TGTGCCAGCAGCTCCCAACCACAGGGCTTGGAGACTGAAGCTTTCTTT
TRBJ1-4,.,.,TRBV11-1,CASSSGTDNNEKLFF,TGTGCCAGCAGCTCAGGGACGGACAATAATGAAAAACTGTTTTTT
TRBJ2-7,TRBD1,once,TRBV30,CAWSPGQGLLSYEQYF,TGTGCCTGGAGTCCGGGACAGGGTCTTCTCTCCTACGAGCAGTACTTC
TRBJ2-7,.,.,TRBV7-8,CASSPLYGGPNEQYF,TGTGCCAGCAGCCCGTTATACGGGGGGCCCAACGAGCAGTACTTC
TRBJ2-3,.,.,TRBV11-2,CASSLAEDTQYF,TGTGCCAGCAGCTTAGCAGAAGATACGCAGTATTTT
TRBJ1-5,.,.,TRBV7-8,CASSGPEIYSNQPQHF,TGTGCCAGCAGCGGTCCAGAGATCTATAGCAATCAGCCCCAGCATTTT
TRBJ2-1,TRBD2,.,TRBV5-1,CASSFTGGWNNDEQFF,TGCGCCAGCAGCTTTACGGGAGGCTGGAATAATGATGAGCAGTTCTTC
TRBJ2-1,TRBD2,.,TRBV7-8,CASSFPRRGTHYNEQFF,TGTGCCAGCAGCTTCCCGCGGCGGGGGACCCATTACAATGAGCAGTTCTTC
TRBJ2-1,.,.,TRBV7-3,CASSSTGLYNEQFF,TGTGCCAGCAGCTCAACTGGACTATACAATGAGCAGTTCTTC
TRBJ2-1,.,.,TRBV5-1,CASSPDVNGNEQFF,TGCGCCAGCAGCCCCGACGTAAACGGGAATGAGCAGTTCTTC
TRBJ2-3,TRBD2,.,TRBV5-1,CASSRALAGEDTQYF,TGCGCCAGCAGCAGGGCCCTAGCGGGAGAAGATACGCAGTATTTT
TRBJ2-1,.,.,TRBV15,CATSRDKLNEQFF,TGTGCCACCAGCAGAGATAAGCTCAATGAGCAGTTCTTC
TRBJ2-7,.,.,TRBV7-2,CASSLGTSGTHSSYEQYF,TGTGCCAGCAGCTTAGGGACCTCCGGGACTCATAGCTCCTACGAGCAGTACTTC
TRBJ2-7,.,once,TRBV6-5,CASSYPPKEQYF,TGTGCCAGCAGTTACCCCCCAAAAGAGCAGTACTTC
TRBJ2-5,TRBD2,few,TRBV4-2,CASSQGTRKETQYF,TGTGCCAGCAGCCAAGGGACTAGAAAAGAGACCCAGTACTTC
TRBJ2-7,.,.,TRBV7-9,CASNLFGDSYEQYF,TGTGCCAGCAACTTATTCGGAGACTCCTACGAGCAGTACTTC
TRBJ2-7,.,.,TRBV4-1,CASSQNIGGPYEQYF,TGCGCCAGCAGCCAAAATATTGGTGGGCCCTACGAGCAGTACTTC
TRBJ2-7,TRBD2,.,TRBV11-3,CASRASGSDEQYF,TGTGCCAGCAGGGCTAGCGGGAGCGACGAGCAGTACTTC
TRBJ2-7,.,.,TRBV6-5,CASSRSDLPYEQYF,TGTGCCAGCAGCCGAAGTGACTTGCCCTACGAGCAGTACTTC
TRBJ1-1,TRBD1,few,TRBV5-4,CASSGGKPGGPNMNTEAFF,TGTGCCAGCAGCGGGGGGAAACCAGGGGGCCCAAACATGAACACTGAAGCTTTCTTT
TRBJ1-2,.,few,TRBV29-1,CSVEIMDMSHGYTF,TGCAGCGTTGAGATCATGGACATGAGTCATGGCTACACCTTC
TRBJ2-7,TRBD1,.,TRBV4-1,CASSSGTVGYEQYF,TGCGCCAGCAGCTCCGGGACAGTTGGTTACGAGCAGTACTTC
TRBJ2-2,.,.,TRBV10-3,CATGPQTGELFF,TGTGCCACCGGTCCGCAAACCGGGGAGCTGTTTTTT
TRBJ1-6,TRBD1,.,TRBV28,CASSSDRENSPLHF,TGTGCCAGCAGTTCGGACAGGGAAAATTCACCCCTCCACTTT
TRBJ2-1,.,.,TRBV7-8,CASSVQYNEQFF,TGTGCCAGCAGCGTACAGTACAATGAGCAGTTCTTC
TRBJ2-7,.,few,TRBV5-6,CASFGQGLYEQYF,TGTGCCAGCTTCGGGCAGGGGCTGTACGAGCAGTACTTC
TRBJ2-2,.,once,TRBV28,CASSFYGHTGELFF,TGTGCCAGCAGTTTCTATGGACACACCGGGGAGCTGTTTTTT
TRBJ1-3,TRBD1,.,TRBV19,CASMGQGTNTIYF,TGTGCCAGTATGGGACAGGGAACAAACACCATATATTTT